Listed below are T cell receptor beta chains from one sample, sequenced in a study of blood T cell repertoires in COVID-19. Repertoires were generated with immunoSEQ multiplex PCR, while TCRdb's copy carries only in-frame clones and drops some. The data show 280,000 or so clones, with approximately 89% seen just once and 6.9% held by the top ten. The specimen was peripheral blood. The source of these receptors is a woman aged 30 to 39 who had recovered from COVID-19. The CDR3 runs from the conserved cysteine through the conserved F or W. D genes are given only for firm matches. The listing skips clone size in some rows; elsewhere it reads once, few, many or a size class.

clone_size	j_call	d_call	v_call	cdr3_aa	cdr3_nt
-	TRBJ2-1	TRBD1	TRBV7-6	CASSFQPTGGPITQEQFF	TGTGCCAGCAGCTTCCAACCGACAGGGGGCCCTATAACTCAGGAGCAGTTCTTC
-	TRBJ1-2	-	TRBV18	CASSLGTGQMGGYTF	TGTGCCAGCTCTCTAGGAACGGGACAAATGGGAGGCTACACCTTC
-	TRBJ1-2	TRBD1	TRBV7-2	CASSFLGQGANYGYTF	TGTGCCAGCAGCTTTTTGGGACAGGGGGCGAACTATGGCTACACCTTC
-	TRBJ2-7	-	TRBV5-1	CASSLDVPGAYEQYF	TGCGCCAGCAGCTTGGATGTTCCGGGAGCCTACGAGCAGTACTTC
-	TRBJ1-4	TRBD1	TRBV19	CASSIGQGGEKLFF	TGTGCCAGTAGTATAGGACAGGGAGGTGAAAAACTGTTTTTT
-	TRBJ1-2	-	TRBV30	CAWGLRRNYGYTF	TGTGCCTGGGGTCTACGGAGAAACTATGGCTACACCTTC
-	TRBJ2-1	-	TRBV27	CASSDDGASYNEQFF	TGTGCCAGCAGTGATGATGGGGCCTCCTACAATGAGCAGTTCTTC
-	TRBJ2-7	-	TRBV14	CASSEQGSYEQYF	TGTGCCAGCAGCGAGCAGGGCTCCTACGAGCAGTACTTC
few	TRBJ1-5	TRBD1	TRBV6-6	CASRDTRGLSNQPQHF	TGTGCCAGCAGGGACACCAGGGGGCTTAGCAATCAGCCCCAGCATTTT
-	TRBJ1-5	-	TRBV19	CASSIGQISNQPQHF	TGTGCCAGTAGTATCGGACAGATTAGCAATCAGCCCCAGCATTTT
-	TRBJ1-5	TRBD1	TRBV6-1	CASSGGQGRGSNQPQHF	TGTGCCAGCAGTGGAGGACAGGGAAGAGGGAGCAATCAGCCCCAGCATTTT
-	TRBJ1-2	TRBD1	TRBV7-8	CASSRGGSGGGYGYTF	TGTGCCAGCAGCCGAGGGGGCTCAGGGGGCGGTTATGGCTACACCTTC
-	TRBJ2-1	-	TRBV5-4	CASRTDTSYNEQFF	TGTGCCAGCCGCACGGACACCTCCTACAATGAGCAGTTCTTC
-	TRBJ1-1	-	TRBV28	CASRPLGSTEAFF	TGTGCCAGCAGGCCGCTTGGGAGCACTGAAGCTTTCTTT
-	TRBJ2-3	-	TRBV11-2	CASSYGGASTDTQYF	TGTGCCAGCAGCTATGGGGGGGCTAGCACAGATACGCAGTATTTT
-	TRBJ1-2	-	TRBV5-1	CASSPQGGRGSDGYTF	TGCGCCAGCAGCCCCCAAGGGGGGAGGGGGTCCGATGGCTACACCTTC
few	TRBJ2-5	-	TRBV7-9	CASSHLTYQETQYF	TGTGCCAGCAGCCATCTAACGTACCAAGAGACCCAGTACTTC
-	TRBJ2-3	-	TRBV2	CASRPITSTDTQYF	TGTGCCAGCAGACCGATAACTAGCACAGATACGCAGTATTTT
-	TRBJ1-5	TRBD1	TRBV7-9	CASSPDRVHSNQPQHF	TGTGCCAGCAGCCCGGACAGGGTTCATAGCAATCAGCCCCAGCATTTT
-	TRBJ2-7	-	TRBV5-1	CASSLGRDYEQYF	TGCGCCAGCAGCCTGGGACGGGACTACGAGCAGTACTTC
-	TRBJ1-3	TRBD1	TRBV19	CASSPRTGSSGNTIYF	TGTGCCAGTAGTCCAAGGACAGGGAGCTCTGGAAACACCATATATTTT
-	TRBJ1-1	-	TRBV7-2	CASRSTGSTEAFF	TGTGCCAGCAGGTCAACAGGGAGCACTGAAGCTTTCTTT
-	TRBJ1-1	TRBD1	TRBV29-1	CSVGGQGTGGFGSSEAFF	TGCAGCGTTGGGGGACAGGGGACAGGGGGTTTCGGTTCGTCTGAAGCTTTCTTT
few	TRBJ2-7	-	TRBV2	CASTLFGSYEQYF	TGTGCCAGCACCCTATTCGGGTCCTACGAGCAGTACTTC
few	TRBJ2-2	TRBD2	TRBV3-1/TRBV3-2	CASSQASLAGGGTGELFF	TGTGCCAGCAGCCAAGCCTCTCTAGCGGGGGGCGGAACCGGGGAGCTGTTTTTT
-	TRBJ2-1	TRBD2	TRBV3-1/TRBV3-2	CASSLTGTSGGAANEQFF	TGTGCCAGCAGCCTTACCGGGACTAGCGGGGGGGCTGCTAATGAGCAGTTCTTC
-	TRBJ2-2	TRBD1	TRBV14	CASSIPGTERPGELFF	TGTGCCAGCAGCATACCCGGGACAGAGAGACCCGGGGAGCTGTTTTTT
-	TRBJ2-6	TRBD1	TRBV3-1/TRBV3-2	CASSHRTGVNVLTF	TGTGCCAGCAGCCATCGGACAGGGGTCAACGTCCTGACTTTC
-	TRBJ2-5	-	TRBV2	CASSRLGRARGETQYF	TGTGCCAGCAGCCGACTAGGCCGAGCGCGGGGAGAGACCCAGTACTTC
-	TRBJ2-3	TRBD1	TRBV7-2	CASGKRLGQGSTDTQYF	TGTGCCAGCGGAAAGAGACTGGGACAGGGGAGCACAGATACGCAGTATTTT
-	TRBJ2-2	TRBD2	TRBV19	CASSTRTSITGELFF	TGTGCCAGTAGTACCCGGACTAGCATCACCGGGGAGCTGTTTTTT
-	TRBJ2-1	-	TRBV7-3	CASSLSAAVSYNEQFF	TGTGCCAGCAGCTTAAGTGCAGCGGTCTCCTACAATGAGCAGTTCTTC
once	TRBJ1-1	-	TRBV6-4	CASSEEGEAFF	TGTGCCAGCAGTGAAGAGGGTGAAGCTTTCTTT
-	TRBJ1-2	TRBD1	TRBV6-5	CASRGRGLRGYTF	TGTGCCAGCAGGGGAAGGGGGCTAAGGGGCTACACCTTC
-	TRBJ2-1	TRBD2	TRBV18	CASSPLAGAVYNEQFF	TGTGCCAGCTCACCCCTAGCGGGGGCGGTCTACAATGAGCAGTTCTTC
-	TRBJ1-1	-	TRBV11-3	CASSSLSDTEAFF	TGTGCCAGCAGCTCACTATCGGACACTGAAGCTTTCTTT
-	TRBJ1-1	-	TRBV5-1	CASSLAQGTEAFF	TGCGCCAGCAGCTTGGCACAGGGCACTGAAGCTTTCTTT
once	TRBJ1-2	-	TRBV2	CASSDRSPSKGYTF	TGTGCCAGCAGTGATAGGAGCCCCTCCAAGGGCTACACCTTC
once	TRBJ2-1	TRBD2	TRBV27	CASSPSGGVYNEQFF	TGTGCCAGCAGTCCTAGCGGGGGGGTCTACAATGAGCAGTTCTTC
-	TRBJ1-1	-	TRBV9	CASSVGQTNTEAFF	TGTGCCAGCAGCGTAGGCCAAACAAACACTGAAGCTTTCTTT
-	TRBJ1-4	TRBD1	TRBV7-9	CASSSDRATNEKLFF	TGTGCCAGCAGCTCGGACAGGGCAACTAATGAAAAACTGTTTTTT
-	TRBJ2-3	TRBD1	TRBV5-6	CASSSLTGGTDTQYF	TGTGCCAGCAGCTCCTTGACAGGGGGCACAGATACGCAGTATTTT
-	TRBJ2-7	TRBD1	TRBV6-6	CASSYRTGGEQYF	TGTGCCAGCAGTTACCGAACAGGGGGCGAGCAGTACTTC